This passage covers 16 T cell receptor beta chains from one sample sequenced in a study of cytotoxic CD8 clonotypes in ibrutinib-treated CLL. Only in-frame clones appear in the TCRdb table, and some are missing; sequencing was by immunoSEQ multiplex PCR. The top ten clones hold 13% of a sample with roughly 180,000 clones, over 60% of them seen once. Sample: PBMCs, taken after 24 months of ibrutinib treatment. All receptors derive from a human donor with chronic lymphocytic leukemia.

This clone has a single count. The CDR3 is CASSRPEGETQYF. CDR3 nucleotides: TGTGCCAGCAGCCGTCCCGAAGGGGAGACCCAGTACTTC. The chain uses TRBV7-9 and TRBJ2-5; no clear D. With 5 bases removed from V and 5 bases from J, the gap between germline ends came to 12 bases. This CDR3 is built from 13 residues. CDR1 and CDR2 from the germline V gene are SEHNR and FQNEAQ (reference sequence).

The sample holds a few counts of this clone. This sequence joins TRBV9 and TRBJ1-2; D is unresolved. The CDR3 runs 14 residues. Trimming took 0 bases from V and 2 from J, leaving 8 bases between them. Per germline, CDR1 SGDLS and CDR2 YYNGEE. The CDR3 sequence: CASSVDQANYGYTF. The DNA for the CDR3 is TGTGCCAGCAGCGTAGACCAGGCAAACTATGGCTACACCTTC.

V gene TRBV7-6 combines with J gene TRBJ2-1, with TRBD2 as a possible D gene (5 bases). This CDR3 comprises 15 residues. V was cut by 1 base and J by 1 base, with 8 bases left in between. The germline V gene has CDR1 SGHVS and CDR2 FNYEAQ. This CDR3 is CASSLDGRSYNEQFF. The CDR3 bases are TGTGCCAGCAGCTTAGATGGGAGATCCTACAATGAGCAGTTCTTC. The full variable domain, its missing parts supplied by reference TRBV7-6 and TRBJ2-1, is GAGVSQSPRYKVTKRGQDVALRCDPISGHVSLYWYRQALGQGPEFLTYFNYEAQQDKSGLPNDRFSAERPEGSISTLTIQRTEQRDSAMYRCASSLDGRSYNEQFFGPGTRLTVL.

The chain is built from TRBV5-5 and TRBJ1-5, with TRBD1 identical over 9 bases. The CDR3 is 20 residues long. V lost 0 bases and J lost 3; bases outside the gene matches: 16. The germline gives CDR1 SGHKS, CDR2 YYEKEE (reference sequence). CDR3 nucleotide sequence: TGTGCCAGCAGCTTGGTGCTGTTTGGCGGACAGGGGATATACAATCAGCCCCAGCATTTT. It encodes CASSLVLFGGQGIYNQPQHF.

The rearrangement joins TRBV18 to TRBJ2-7; the D gene is possibly TRBD1 (5 bases). CDR3 size: 15 residues. Per germline, CDR1 KGHSH and CDR2 LQKENI. The ends were cut back, 0 bases at V and 2 bases at J, with 11 bases in the middle. The CDR3 is CASSPPPQGAYEQYF. Written as DNA, the CDR3 is TGTGCCAGCTCACCACCTCCGCAGGGCGCCTACGAGCAGTACTTC.

V is TRBV5-1 and J is TRBJ2-7; 7 bases are a match to TRBD1. Germline V gene data show CDR1 as SGHRS and CDR2 as YFSETQ. After removal of 4 bases from V and 6 bases from J, the junction contained 4 bases not matched to a gene. The CDR3 has 12 residues. CDR3 residues: CASSKGTAEQYF. The CDR3 nucleotides are TGCGCCAGCAGCAAAGGGACAGCCGAGCAGTACTTC.

The genes are TRBV9 and TRBJ2-3; D gene ambiguous. CDR1 and CDR2 from the germline V gene are SGDLS and YYNGEE. The CDR3 totals 15 residues. With 4 bases removed from V and 0 bases from J, the gap between germline ends came to 12 bases. Written as DNA, the CDR3 is TGTGCCAGCAGCCCCCGAAGGTGGAGCACAGATACGCAGTATTTT. Translating gives CASSPRRWSTDTQYF.

The gene calls are TRBV2 and TRBJ2-7, with a tentative D call TRBD2 (5 bases). The V end lost 6 bases, the J end lost 4 bases, and 16 bases lay between the germline ends. The CDR3 is 14 residues long. Looked up from germline, CDR1 is SNHLY and CDR2 is FYNNEI. The CDR3 DNA sequence: TGTGCCAGCAGGAACCTAGGACTGAAATACGAGCAGTACTTC. This codes for CASRNLGLKYEQYF.

The chain couples TRBV11-3 to TRBJ2-5; tentatively, D is TRBD1 or TRBD2 (6 bases each). TRBJ2-7 matches the DNA end more closely, so the J call is doubtful. The CDR3 loop spans 15 amino acids. CDR1 is SGHNT, CDR2 YENEEA, per germline. CDR3 region: CASSLYGGPSYEQYF. The CDR3 nucleotides are TGTGCCAGCAGCTTATACGGGGGCCCCTCCTACGAGCAGTACTTC.

Written as DNA, the CDR3 is TGTGCCAGCAGCTTCCTAGGCGACACCTACGAGCAGTACTTC. Translation gives CASSFLGDTYEQYF. The V and J genes are TRBV7-6 and TRBJ2-7; no clear D gene. This CDR3 region has 14 residues. Looked up from germline, CDR1 is SGHVS and CDR2 is FNYEAQ. V lost 3 bases, J lost 2 bases, and 11 bases lay in between. The variable domain in full, with the rest retrieved from reference TRBV7-6 and TRBJ2-7, is GAGVSQSPRYKVTKRGQDVALRCDPISGHVSLYWYRQALGQGPEFLTYFNYEAQQDKSGLPNDRFSAERPEGSISTLTIQRTEQRDSAMYRCASSFLGDTYEQYFGPGTRLTVT.

The chain joins TRBV18 to TRBJ2-5; D remains ambiguous. Looked up from germline, CDR1 is KGHSH and CDR2 is LQKENI. With 2 bases removed from V and 1 base from J, the gap between germline ends came to 14 bases. The CDR3 sequence is 16 residues long. The CDR3 DNA reads TGTGCCAGCTCACCAATTCCTGGCGGTACCCAAGAGACCCAGTACTTC. This gives the protein CASSPIPGGTQETQYF.

This clone was picked up a small number of times. This chain uses TRBV7-2 with TRBJ2-7; 7 positions match TRBD1. The CDR3 has 14 residues. Germline lookup yields CDR1 SGHTA and CDR2 FQGNSA. V lost 5 bases and J lost 2; bases outside the gene matches: 6. In DNA, the CDR3 is TGTGCCAGCAGCCATGACAGGGACACCTACGAGCAGTACTTC. Translating gives CASSHDRDTYEQYF.

This sequence joins TRBV28 and TRBJ2-7; no definite D call. The CDR3 spans 12 residues. Germline-derived CDR1 and CDR2 are MDHEN and SYDVKM. Trimming shortened V by 7 bases and J by 5 bases, and 12 bases separated the two germline ends. The chain's CDR3 is CASNGPLDEQYF. The CDR3 DNA reads as TGTGCCAGCAACGGACCCCTCGACGAGCAGTACTTC.

The CDR3 loop reads CASSHAPVASGKGVTDTQYF. The CDR3 region has the DNA TGCGCCAGCAGCCACGCCCCCGTCGCGAGCGGGAAAGGGGTGACAGATACGCAGTATTTT. The gene calls are TRBV4-3 and TRBJ2-3; 7 nucleotides agree with TRBD2. Looked up from germline, CDR1 is LGHNA and CDR2 is YSLEER. CDR3 size: 20 residues. After removal of 3 bases from V and 3 bases from J, the junction contained 21 bases not matched to a gene.

V gene TRBV6-4 combines with J gene TRBJ2-2, with TRBD2 matching over 10 bases. V lost 0 bases to trimming and J lost 3 bases; unmatched junction nucleotides: 1. CDR1 is MRHNA, CDR2 SNTAGT, per germline. The CDR3 spans 16 residues. The CDR3 bases are TGTGCCAGCAGTGACTCCGGGACTAGCGACACCGGGGAGCTGTTTTTT. Protein: CASSDSGTSDTGELFF.

This clone was observed a handful of times. V gene TRBV6-1 combines with J gene TRBJ1-1; TRBD1 agrees at 7 bases. Per the germline V gene, CDR1 is MNHNS and CDR2 is SASEGT. The CDR3 is made up of 14 amino acids. The V gene end was trimmed by 6 bases and the J gene end by 1 base; junction bases not matched to a gene: 5. CDR3 region: CASRAGGENTEAFF. In DNA, the CDR3 is TGTGCCAGCAGAGCAGGGGGTGAGAACACTGAAGCTTTCTTT.